This T cell receptor (beta chain) was captured in a study of post-analysis software for immune sequencing data. Study-wide context: The patients showed relapsing-remitting, secondary progressive and progressive-relapsing multiple sclerosis courses. Points from the study as a whole: Strong same-batch co-clustering of samples appeared with F measure clustering. Relative to controls, patients had five TRBV segments at higher frequency, with TRBV5-6, TRBV5-1 and TRBV20-1 among these.

For this clonotype: Antigen: not known. The junction does not match germline at one end; this may be a read error.

The CDR3 consists of 12 residues. Germline V gene sequence: CDR1 DFQATT, CDR2 SNEGSKA (reference sequence). Prepared TCR beta cDNA libraries contained unique molecular identifiers. MiXCR, applied by TCRdb to the PCR reads, yields one record per CDR3 protein. This sample has roughly 670,000 distinct CDR3 sequences, with approximately 60% found just once. V and J are TRBV20-1 and TRBJ2-7; weak D call: TRBD2 (5 bases). The source material was blood. This receptor was identified in a girl aged 2-10 years with multiple sclerosis. CDR3 in DNA: TGCAGTGCTAGGACGCTAGCCTACGGGCAGTACTTC. Amino acids: CSARTLAYGQYF.